The 29 T cell receptor beta chains given below trace back to one sample, sequenced in a study of preoperative IRX-2 immunotherapy in early breast cancer (dated by TCRdb to between 2017 and 2020). In light of the paper, this sample's treatment or condition label describes: preoperative locoregional IRX-2 cytokine immunotherapy. Libraries came from the immunoSEQ multiplex PCR assay. The table was pulled from immuneACCESS by TCRdb, which kept in-frame rearrangements only. Such tables lose some clones; where checked, under half of the loss comes from unresolved V genes, and the rest has no known cause. In this sample the table shows around 28,000 clones, nearly 90% of which occur a single time. Roughly 10% of the sample rests with the top ten. This material was acquired from a patient treated with IRX-2 immunotherapy. All receptors derive from a human donor with breast cancer.

The V gene is TRBV10-2, the J gene TRBJ2-7, with 9 bases aligning to TRBD2. This CDR3 contains 16 residues. With V trimmed by 0 bases and J by 2 bases, 5 bases remained unmatched. In germline, CDR1 is WSHSY, CDR2 SAAADI. The CDR3 loop is CASSESSGGRTYEQYF. CDR3 in DNA: TGCGCCAGCAGTGAGTCTAGCGGGGGACGAACCTACGAGCAGTACTTC.

The chain couples TRBV5-6 to TRBJ2-5; D might be TRBD1 or TRBD2, each matching 5 bases. The J call may be incorrect, as the DNA end agrees better with TRBJ2-7. The CDR3 length is 12 residues. The germline V gene encodes CDR1 SGHDT and CDR2 YYEEEE. CDR3 sequence reads: CASSPGRYEQYF. The CDR3 DNA is TGTGCCAGCAGCCCGGGGCGCTACGAGCAGTACTTC.

V is TRBV28 and J is TRBJ2-4; possible D gene TRBD2, 6 bases. V shed 10 bases and J shed 2 bases, with 24 bases lying between them. Germline V gene sequence: CDR1 MDHEN, CDR2 SYDVKM. The CDR3 runs to 17 residues. CDR3 sequence (DNA): TGTGCCACGGGCGCCACGGGACTTCGGCGGTCCAAAAACATTCAGTACTTC. Its protein product is CATGATGLRRSKNIQYF. Full variable domain (outside the CDR3, taken from reference TRBV28 and TRBJ2-4): DVKVTQSSRYLVKRTGEKVFLECVQDMDHENMFWYRQDPGLGLRLIYFSYDVKMKEKGDIPEGYSVSREKKERFSLILESASTNQTSMYLCATGATGLRRSKNIQYFGAGTRLSVL.

The chain couples TRBV5-8 to TRBJ2-7; TRBD1 agrees at 7 bases. Germline loops: CDR1 SGHTS, CDR2 YDEGEE. V shed 4 bases, J shed 13 bases, and the junction held 11 bases outside the gene matches. The CDR3 sequence is 12 residues long. The CDR3 DNA follows: TGTGCCAGCAGCACCCTACAGGGGACGGCTTACTTC. This gives the protein CASSTLQGTAYF. The full variable domain, rest sourced from reference TRBV5-8 and TRBJ2-7, is EAGVTQSPTHLIKTRGQQATLRCSPISGHTSVYWYQQALGLGLQFLLWYDEGEERNRGNFPPRFSGRQFPNYSSELNVNALELEDSALYLCASSTLQGTAYFGPGTRLTVT.

The CDR3 protein is CASSAQETDTQYF. For the CDR3, the DNA is TGTGCCAGCAGTGCACAGGAGACAGATACGCAGTATTTT. This rearrangement joins TRBV6-4 to TRBJ2-3; tentatively, D is TRBD1 (5 bases). Trimming stripped 4 bases from V and 3 bases from J, with 8 bases between. CDR1 MRHNA and CDR2 SNTAGT come from the germline V gene. The CDR3 sequence is 13 residues long.

To note about this clone: Germline and junction disagree at one end, which may indicate a read error. The J gene is TRBJ1-5, the V gene TRBV19; no firm D call. Germline CDR1 reads LNHDA; CDR2 reads SQIVND (reference sequence). The CDR3 is 14 amino acids. The CDR3 sequence: CASSKWDSNQPQHF. DNA for the CDR3: TGTGCCAGCAGTAAGTGGGATAGCAATCAGCCCCAGCATTTT.

The CDR3 loop is CASTQRGFAYGYTF. CDR3 coding DNA: TGTGCCAGCACCCAGCGGGGGTTCGCCTATGGCTACACCTTC. The gene calls are TRBV6-6 and TRBJ1-2, with a possible D match to TRBD1 (5 bases). Germline V gives CDR1 MNHNY, CDR2 SVGAGI (reference sequence). This CDR3 region has 14 residues. Trimming shortened V by 7 bases and J by 4 bases, and 16 bases separated the two germline ends.

The chain uses TRBV27 and TRBJ1-4; 7 bases align to TRBD1. J gave up 0 bases and V 6 bases, and 1 base lay outside the gene matches. CDR1 is MNHEY, CDR2 SMNVEV, per germline (reference sequence). This CDR3 spans 14 amino acids. CDR3 in amino acids: CASRGQATNEKLFF. The CDR3 DNA sequence: TGTGCCAGCAGAGGACAGGCAACTAATGAAAAACTGTTTTTT.

This clone was seen once. The gene calls are TRBV15 and TRBJ1-1, with unresolved D. V dropped 0 bases and J dropped 1 base, with 6 bases sitting between them. The CDR3 loop spans 14 amino acids. Looked up from germline, CDR1 is LNHNV and CDR2 is YYDKDF (reference sequence). The chain's CDR3 is CATSRDNRNTEAFF. For the CDR3, the DNA is TGTGCCACCAGCAGAGATAACCGGAACACTGAAGCTTTCTTT. Looking up the rest from reference TRBV15 and TRBJ1-1 gives the full variable domain: DAMVIQNPRYQVTQFGKPVTLSCSQTLNHNVMYWYQQKSSQAPKLLFHYYDKDFNNEADTPDNFQSRRPNTSFCFLDIRSPGLGDTAMYLCATSRDNRNTEAFFGQGTRLTVV.

CDR3 region: CASSLDPGNTEAFF. CDR3 in DNA: TGTGCCAGCAGCTTAGACCCGGGGAACACTGAAGCTTTCTTT. V and J are TRBV7-8 and TRBJ1-1, with unresolved D. CDR1 is SGHVS, CDR2 FQNEAQ, per germline. This CDR3 is 14 amino acids long. The V end lost 1 base, the J end lost 1 base, and 7 bases lay between the germline ends.

This chain connects TRBV2 to TRBJ2-1; possibly TRBD1 or TRBD2 for D (5 bases each). Germline values: CDR1 SNHLY, CDR2 FYNNEI. This CDR3 is built from 15 residues. With 6 bases removed from V and 2 bases from J, the gap between germline ends came to 14 bases. The CDR3 sequence: CASRDRDLAYNEQFF. In DNA, the CDR3 is TGTGCCAGCAGAGACCGGGACCTCGCCTACAATGAGCAGTTCTTC.

The V gene is TRBV28, the J gene TRBJ1-1; a possible D gene is TRBD1 (5 bases). Trimming removed 5 bases at V and 1 base at J, with 11 bases between. Germline CDR1 and CDR2: MDHEN and SYDVKM. The CDR3 loop spans 14 amino acids. CDR3 DNA sequence: TGTGCCAGCAGTGAGGGACGGCCGAACACTGAAGCTTTCTTT. It yields the protein CASSEGRPNTEAFF. Looking up the rest from reference TRBV28 and TRBJ1-1 gives the full variable domain: DVKVTQSSRYLVKRTGEKVFLECVQDMDHENMFWYRQDPGLGLRLIYFSYDVKMKEKGDIPEGYSVSREKKERFSLILESASTNQTSMYLCASSEGRPNTEAFFGQGTRLTVV.

This chain uses TRBV7-9 with TRBJ2-1; D call uncertain. The V gene's germline CDR1 is SEHNR and CDR2 FQNEAQ (reference sequence). This CDR3 region has 16 residues. With 3 bases removed from V and 4 bases from J, the gap between germline ends came to 16 bases. This chain's CDR3 is CASSFIGGRSYNEQFF. The CDR3 nucleotides are TGTGCCAGCAGCTTCATCGGCGGCAGATCTTACAATGAGCAGTTCTTC. Looking up the rest from reference TRBV7-9 and TRBJ2-1 gives the full variable domain: DTGVSQNPRHKITKRGQNVTFRCDPISEHNRLYWYRQTLGQGPEFLTYFQNEAQLEKSRLLSDRFSAERPKGSFSTLEIQRTEQGDSAMYLCASSFIGGRSYNEQFFGPGTRLTVL.

This clone was counted between two and nine times. The chain uses TRBV12-5 and TRBJ1-1; D is unresolved. Germline CDR1 is LGHNT and CDR2 is FRNRAP. The CDR3 loop spans 12 amino acids. V dropped 5 bases and J dropped 4 bases, with 8 bases sitting between them. CDR3 sequence reads: CASGPWGTEAFF. CDR3 nucleotides: TGTGCTAGTGGTCCGTGGGGCACTGAAGCTTTCTTT.

This clone has just one count. The V gene is TRBV28, the J gene TRBJ2-6; 7 positions match TRBD2. V gave up 10 bases and J gave up 1 base; unmatched junction bases: 4. CDR1 and CDR2 from the germline V gene are MDHEN and SYDVKM. The CDR3 is made up of 14 amino acids. In DNA, the CDR3 is TGTGCCATCGCGGGGGTTTCTGGGGCCAACGTCCTGACTTTC. Translation gives CAIAGVSGANVLTF.

The chain couples TRBV12-5 to TRBJ1-2, with 8 bases identical to TRBD1. Germline CDR1 reads LGHNT; CDR2 reads FRNRAP. The CDR3 runs 14 residues. The V gene end was trimmed by 4 bases and the J gene end by 6 bases; junction bases not matched to a gene: 7. The CDR3 is CASGSTGAGDGYTF. The CDR3 DNA sequence: TGTGCTAGTGGTTCGACAGGGGCGGGAGATGGCTACACCTTC.

This chain links TRBV5-1 with TRBJ2-3; 9 bases line up with TRBD1. V dropped 4 bases and J dropped 6; count of bases not matched to a gene: 9. This CDR3 spans 15 amino acids. Germline V gene lookup returns CDR1 SGHRS and CDR2 YFSETQ. DNA for the CDR3: TGCGCCAGCAGCCCTGACAGGGGGTCCGGGGATACGCAGTATTTT. Its translation is CASSPDRGSGDTQYF.

This sequence joins TRBV7-9 and TRBJ1-1, with D perhaps matching TRBD1 (6 bases). CDR3 length: 14 amino acids. Trimming removed 5 bases at V and 4 bases at J, with 14 bases between. CDR1 SEHNR and CDR2 FQNEAQ come from the germline V gene (reference sequence). CDR3 loop: CASSPPGEGTEAFF. The CDR3 coding sequence is TGTGCCAGCAGCCCCCCAGGGGAGGGCACTGAAGCTTTCTTT.

The chain couples TRBV27 to TRBJ2-1; D is possibly TRBD1 (5 bases). V lost 6 bases to trimming and J lost 8 bases, with 23 bases between them. This CDR3 has 16 residues. Germline V gene sequence: CDR1 MNHEY, CDR2 SMNVEV (reference sequence). The CDR3 nucleotides read TGTGCCAGCAGCCTGATAGGGGCCGGTGGTAGCTATGAGCAGTTCTTC. It encodes CASSLIGAGGSYEQFF.

This clone turned up a few times. The chain couples TRBV5-4 to TRBJ1-1; D is uncertain. CDR1 and CDR2 (germline): SGHNT, YYREEE (reference sequence). V lost 0 bases and J lost 5, with 14 bases in between. This CDR3 has 15 amino acids. In DNA form, the CDR3 reads TGTGCCAGCAGCTTGGCCGACGGTTGGGGAACTGAAGCTTTCTTT. This gives the protein CASSLADGWGTEAFF.

This clone showed up just once. The chain carries TRBV6-1 and TRBJ2-1, with 12 bases fitting TRBD1. Trimming at V came to 4 bases and at J to 10 bases, leaving 8 bases not matched to a gene. Germline V lookup: CDR1 MNHNS, CDR2 SASEGT. This CDR3 is built from 15 residues. The CDR3 sequence is CASSAIRDRGQEQFF. Written as DNA, the CDR3 is TGTGCCAGCAGTGCTATACGGGACAGGGGGCAAGAGCAGTTCTTC.

This clone appeared once. CDR3 loop: CASSLTSSEQYF. The DNA of the CDR3 is TGTGCCAGCAGTTTGACTAGTAGCGAGCAGTACTTC. V usage is TRBV28 and J usage is TRBJ2-7; tentative D call: TRBD2 (6 bases). Germline V gene lookup returns CDR1 MDHEN and CDR2 SYDVKM. CDR3 length: 12 amino acids. Trimming pared 3 bases from V and 6 bases from J, leaving 9 bases between.

The J gene is TRBJ2-7, the V gene TRBV18, with TRBD1 matching over 9 bases. The germline gives CDR1 KGHSH, CDR2 LQKENI. V dropped 2 bases and J dropped 0; count of bases not matched to a gene: 5. The CDR3 is 16 residues long. CDR3 loop: CASSPNPTGGSYEQYF. The CDR3 region has the DNA TGTGCCAGCTCACCAAATCCGACAGGGGGCTCCTACGAGCAGTACTTC.

The V call is TRBV6-1, the J call TRBJ1-5; D is unresolved. V was clipped by 0 bases and J by 4 bases, with 7 bases between them. Germline V CDR1 and CDR2: MNHNS, SASEGT. The CDR3 is 14 residues long. CDR3 protein: CASSEALANQPQHF. Here the CDR3 DNA reads TGTGCCAGCAGTGAAGCGCTTGCGAATCAGCCCCAGCATTTT.

The V call is TRBV6-6, the J call TRBJ2-4; D not certain. The CDR3 has 14 amino acids. Per germline, CDR1 MNHNY and CDR2 SVGAGI (reference sequence). The V gene lost 0 bases and the J gene lost 6 bases, with 9 bases spanning the gap. CDR3 in amino acids: CASSYSIGGNIQYF. The DNA of the CDR3 is TGTGCCAGCAGTTACTCGATAGGTGGAAACATTCAGTACTTC.

This chain links TRBV18 with TRBJ1-1; D is unresolved. V lost 1 base, J lost 2 bases, and 11 bases lay in between. CDR3 length: 15 amino acids. Per germline, CDR1 KGHSH and CDR2 LQKENI. The CDR3 region is CASSPQHPENTEAFF. For the CDR3, the DNA is TGTGCCAGCTCACCACAGCATCCAGAAAACACTGAAGCTTTCTTT.

V usage is TRBV10-1 and J usage is TRBJ2-3; 9 positions match TRBD2. The trim removed 2 bases at V and 8 bases at J, leaving 8 bases unmatched. Per germline, CDR1 WNHNN and CDR2 SYGVQD (reference sequence). There are 15 residues in the CDR3. For the CDR3, the DNA is TGCGCCAGCAGTGAGAACGCGGGAGGGGATGGTACGCAGTATTTT. This gives the protein CASSENAGGDGTQYF.

The J gene is TRBJ2-3, the V gene TRBV5-6; weak D call: TRBD2 (6 bases). The CDR3 is 18 residues long. Per the germline V gene, CDR1 is SGHDT and CDR2 is YYEEEE. V was trimmed by 4 bases and J by 2 bases, leaving 23 bases between them. CDR3 in amino acids: CASSKAAGRGPLTDTQYF. CDR3 in DNA: TGTGCCAGCAGCAAAGCTGCGGGGCGGGGCCCACTCACAGATACGCAGTATTTT. The full variable domain, with the rest looked up from reference TRBV5-6 and TRBJ2-3, is DAGVTQSPTHLIKTRGQQVTLRCSPKSGHDTVSWYQQALGQGPQFIFQYYEEEERQRGNFPDRFSGHQFPNYSSELNVNALLLGDSALYLCASSKAAGRGPLTDTQYFGPGTRLTVL.

The chain employs TRBV28 and TRBJ1-2; D uncertain. CDR3 length: 12 amino acids. Per germline, CDR1 MDHEN and CDR2 SYDVKM. Trimming shortened V by 3 bases and J by 5 bases, and 7 bases separated the two germline ends. CDR3 amino acids: CASSFGLYGYTF. CDR3 coding DNA: TGTGCCAGCAGTTTCGGGCTTTATGGCTACACCTTC.